Described below is a single TCR beta chain sequence and its context. There is no known antigen for this receptor. It has no much larger one-base neighbor in the sample; base qualities were not kept. This sample is drawn from a study of Ad26.COV2.S vaccination and SARS-CoV-2 variants (dated by TCRdb to the early 2020s). Broadly, across the study: Donors in the vaccine arm were drawn from COV1001, a multicentre, randomized, double-blind, placebo-controlled phase I-IIa trial testing Ad26.COV2.S in healthy adults. Dosing of Ad26.COV2.S was intramuscular, at either 5x10^10 or 1x10^11 viral particles, delivered as one shot or as two shots spaced 56 days apart. The specificity and breadth of SARS-CoV-2-reactive T cell receptors after Ad26.COV2.S vaccination were assessed by TCRbeta repertoire sequencing. A total of roughly 32 samples were included in the TCR-sequenced set, comprising roughly 20 Ad26.COV2.S vaccine recipients, 5 placebo recipients and 8 SARS-CoV-2 convalescent individuals. Participants in the trial were split at random into five groups of five each, receiving low-dose or high-dose Ad26.COV2.S once or twice, or else placebo on both occasions. Throughout the experiments and outcome assessment, investigators stayed blinded to trial group allocation. Broad study findings and their caveats: Comparable non-spike TCR breadth was observed between vaccine and placebo recipients, consistent with only spike being contained in the vaccine. Comparing responses between vaccine doses or regimens was not something the study was powered to do. After vaccination, substantial breadth of spike-specific CD8+ and CD4+ T cell responses was reported. The authors noted that total T cell responses may have been underestimated by the TCR breadth and depth analyses. Higher spike-specific TCR breadth was observed in Ad26.COV2.S recipients than in placebo recipients (P = 0.0014).

Counted from cysteine to phenylalanine, this CDR3 has 14 amino acids. Only the CDR3 portion is preserved as DNA: 42 bases, with reading frame beginning at the first base. As encoded in the germline V gene (reference sequence), CDR1 is SGHNT while CDR2 is YYREEE. Between the V and J ends, shortened by 2 bases and 0 bases respectively, the junction contains 8 bases. The immunoSEQ Assay was used to sequence TCRbeta CDR3 regions. After extraction, genomic DNA underwent amplification by bias-controlled multiplex PCR, followed by high-throughput sequencing. The published analysis was carried out like this. To quantify the absolute abundance of every unique TCRbeta CDR3 region, sequences were collapsed and filtered. T cell fraction was estimated by normalizing TCRbeta template counts to usable DNA, with usable DNA measured through amplification of reference genes found in all nucleated cells. Repertoire TCRs were annotated as SARS-CoV-2-specific when V gene, CDR3 amino acid sequence and J gene were exactly matched to a known reactive TCR set. The reference SARS-CoV-2 TCR set came from MIRA and was filtered for enrichment in COVID-19-positive ImmuneCODE repertoires, removing public or cross-reactive TCRs. Drawing on the MIRA antigens, annotated TCRs were analysed further at the level of specific ORF or position within ORF. Depth was the summed frequency of annotated unique rearrangements, while breadth was defined as annotated unique rearrangements over total unique productive rearrangements. Two-sided Wilcoxon rank-sum tests were used to compare TCR breadth between groups. TCRdb took this table from immuneACCESS and kept in-frame rearrangements with V and J called. Such tables lack part of the clones; where checked against another copy, unresolved V genes explain under half of the gap, and the rest is unexplained. D and trimming come from the DNA, and the V and J calls and clone size come from that table. This sample has around 320,000 clones in its table, and around 84% of those were observed once. The ten most abundant clones make up 1.5% to 2% of the sample.

In light of the paper, this sample's treatment or condition label describes: around 19 received Ad26.COV2.S at low or high dose, single or two shots; a few received placebo; per-sample allocation not given. For vaccine and placebo recipients, repertoires were sequenced using samples collected on day 63 after the first injection. In Cohort 1b, around 23 adults aged 18-55 years were enrolled at a single site in Boston, USA, between 29 July and 7 August 2020. Ad26.COV2.S was a replication-incompetent adenovirus type 26 vector expressing a prefusion-stabilized SARS-CoV-2 spike protein from the original Wuhan strain.

The chain uses TRBV5-4 and TRBJ1-2; no D gene is confidently identified. This TCR derives from a person aged 18-60 years who received the Ad26.COV2.S COVID-19 vaccine or a placebo. This material consisted of peripheral blood, taken in a trial of Ad26.COV2.S vaccine versus placebo. The nucleotide sequence is TGTGCCAGCAGCTTTATGGTCACTAACTATGGCTACACCTTC. Protein translation: CASSFMVTNYGYTF.